Listed below are T cell receptor beta chains from one sample, sequenced in a study of regulatory T cells in long-lasting Graves disease. TCRdb re-derived calls from the multiplex PCR reads in MiXCR, one entry per CDR3 protein. Counted here are a few hundred thousand distinct CDR3 sequences, 23% occurring once; the ten biggest clones make up about a quarter. The material sequenced was peripheral blood mononuclear cells (PBMCs), taken when the disease was refractory, from a patient treated with antithyroid drugs. The receptor source for this set is a female donor with Graves disease. Both conserved end residues are part of each CDR3. Fields, in order: J gene, clone size, V gene, D gene, CDR3 DNA, CDR3 protein. D genes are given only for firm matches. The size field is filled for only some rows; it gives once, few, many or a size class.

j_gene: TRBJ1-6
abundance: -
v_gene: TRBV19
d_gene: -
CDR3nt: TGTGCCAGTAGTACCCGGACTGAGAATTCACCCCTCCACTTT
CDR3aa: CASSTRTENSPLHF

j_gene: TRBJ2-1
abundance: -
v_gene: TRBV7-9
d_gene: TRBD2
CDR3nt: TGTGCCAGCAGCTTTAGCGGGGGTGAGCAGTTCTTC
CDR3aa: CASSFSGGEQFF

j_gene: TRBJ1-1
abundance: many
v_gene: TRBV2
d_gene: -
CDR3nt: TGTGCCAGCAGTGGTCAGCAGGGATCTCACACTGAAGCTTTCTTT
CDR3aa: CASSGQQGSHTEAFF

j_gene: TRBJ1-2
abundance: many
v_gene: TRBV29-1
d_gene: TRBD1
CDR3nt: TGCAGCACTAGGGACAGAAACTATGGCTACACCTTC
CDR3aa: CSTRDRNYGYTF

j_gene: TRBJ1-2
abundance: many
v_gene: TRBV30
d_gene: -
CDR3nt: TGTGCCTGGCAAGATTCAGGGACGAACTATGGCTACACCTTC
CDR3aa: CAWQDSGTNYGYTF

j_gene: TRBJ2-7
abundance: -
v_gene: TRBV9
d_gene: -
CDR3nt: TGTGCCAGCAGCGTAACCGGGACACCGTCGGGCGAGCAGTACTTC
CDR3aa: CASSVTGTPSGEQYF

j_gene: TRBJ2-7
abundance: -
v_gene: TRBV11-3
d_gene: -
CDR3nt: TGTGCCAGCAGCTTAGGCCCCCCGGGCGAGCAGTACTTC
CDR3aa: CASSLGPPGEQYF

j_gene: TRBJ1-1
abundance: -
v_gene: TRBV5-5
d_gene: -
CDR3nt: TGTGCCAGCAGGTCCGGGAACATGAACACTGAAGCTTTCTTT
CDR3aa: CASRSGNMNTEAFF

j_gene: TRBJ1-1
abundance: -
v_gene: TRBV27
d_gene: TRBD1
CDR3nt: TGTGCCAGCAGCCTGACAGGGGTGAGCGCTGAAGCTTTCTTT
CDR3aa: CASSLTGVSAEAFF

j_gene: TRBJ1-2
abundance: few
v_gene: TRBV20-1
d_gene: -
CDR3nt: TGCAGTGCTAGTGCCAGGGCGACGGGGAACTATGGCTACACCTTC
CDR3aa: CSASARATGNYGYTF

j_gene: TRBJ2-4
abundance: -
v_gene: TRBV13
d_gene: -
CDR3nt: TGTGCCAGCAGCTTAGCTGGTGATGCATCGGTCATTCAGTACTTC
CDR3aa: CASSLAGDASVIQYF

j_gene: TRBJ1-5
abundance: -
v_gene: TRBV18
d_gene: -
CDR3nt: TGTGCCAGCTCACCGGGTTGGGATCAGCCCCAGCATTTT
CDR3aa: CASSPGWDQPQHF

j_gene: TRBJ2-7
abundance: -
v_gene: TRBV12-3/TRBV12-4
d_gene: -
CDR3nt: TGTGCCAGCAGTTTGGGAAGGTCTCCGACTGATTACGAGCAGTACTTC
CDR3aa: CASSLGRSPTDYEQYF

j_gene: TRBJ2-6
abundance: few
v_gene: TRBV7-2
d_gene: -
CDR3nt: TGTGCCAGCAGTTCCGAACTCTCTGGGGCCAACGTCCTGACTTTC
CDR3aa: CASSSELSGANVLTF

j_gene: TRBJ1-4
abundance: few
v_gene: TRBV10-3
d_gene: -
CDR3nt: TGTGCCATCCGGCAGGGCCCAACTAATGAAAAACTGTTTTTT
CDR3aa: CAIRQGPTNEKLFF

j_gene: TRBJ2-3
abundance: few
v_gene: TRBV5-4
d_gene: -
CDR3nt: TGTGCCAGCAGCTTTACGGGCCCCACAGATACGCAGTATTTT
CDR3aa: CASSFTGPTDTQYF

j_gene: TRBJ1-1
abundance: -
v_gene: TRBV7-9
d_gene: -
CDR3nt: TGTGCCAGCAGCTTAGATCTGACGCTGAACACTGAAGCTTTCTTT
CDR3aa: CASSLDLTLNTEAFF

j_gene: TRBJ2-2
abundance: -
v_gene: TRBV6-2/TRBV6-3
d_gene: -
CDR3nt: TGTGCTAGCGGACCCGTGGAGACCGGGGAGCTGTTTTTT
CDR3aa: CASGPVETGELFF

j_gene: TRBJ1-1
abundance: many
v_gene: TRBV27
d_gene: -
CDR3nt: TGTGCCAGCAGTTTGTGGGTAGGCACTGAAGCTTTCTTT
CDR3aa: CASSLWVGTEAFF

j_gene: TRBJ1-1
abundance: -
v_gene: TRBV6-4
d_gene: -
CDR3nt: TGTGCCAGCAGTCCACTCCCGGGGAACACTGAAGCTTTCTTT
CDR3aa: CASSPLPGNTEAFF

j_gene: TRBJ2-7
abundance: -
v_gene: TRBV7-2
d_gene: TRBD2
CDR3nt: TGTGCCAGCAGCATCCGACCGGGACTAGCGGGATTCTCCTACGAGCAGTACTTC
CDR3aa: CASSIRPGLAGFSYEQYF

j_gene: TRBJ2-5
abundance: many
v_gene: TRBV29-1
d_gene: -
CDR3nt: TGCAGCGTTGAAGGGTTAGGGCTAGAGACCCAGTACTTC
CDR3aa: CSVEGLGLETQYF

j_gene: TRBJ2-2
abundance: -
v_gene: TRBV29-1
d_gene: -
CDR3nt: TGCAGCGTTGAGGGCCCGGGTATTACCGGGGAGCTGTTTTTT
CDR3aa: CSVEGPGITGELFF

j_gene: TRBJ1-5
abundance: few
v_gene: TRBV29-1
d_gene: -
CDR3nt: TGCAGCGTCCTTCAGGAGGGGAATCAGCCCCAGCATTTT
CDR3aa: CSVLQEGNQPQHF

j_gene: TRBJ2-6
abundance: many
v_gene: TRBV11-1
d_gene: -
CDR3nt: TGTGCCAGCAGCCGTTCGGCCAGCCTCTCTGGGGCCAACGTCCTGACTTTC
CDR3aa: CASSRSASLSGANVLTF

j_gene: TRBJ2-2
abundance: -
v_gene: TRBV6-1
d_gene: -
CDR3nt: TGTGCCAGCAGTGACTTGGGCTTGAACACCGGGGAGCTGTTTTTT
CDR3aa: CASSDLGLNTGELFF

j_gene: TRBJ2-5
abundance: -
v_gene: TRBV29-1
d_gene: -
CDR3nt: TGCAGCGTTGAACATGGGTGGAAGACCCAGTACTTC
CDR3aa: CSVEHGWKTQYF

j_gene: TRBJ1-5
abundance: -
v_gene: TRBV18
d_gene: -
CDR3nt: TGTGCCAGCTCACCACAGGCAGCTAGCAATCAGCCCCAGCATTTT
CDR3aa: CASSPQAASNQPQHF

j_gene: TRBJ2-2
abundance: few
v_gene: TRBV12-3/TRBV12-4
d_gene: -
CDR3nt: TGTGCGCAAGGCTCGAACACCGGGGAGCTGTTTTTT
CDR3aa: CAQGSNTGELFF

j_gene: TRBJ2-7
abundance: -
v_gene: TRBV2
d_gene: -
CDR3nt: TGTGCCAGCACCACGGACTCTTCCTACGAGCAGTACTTC
CDR3aa: CASTTDSSYEQYF

j_gene: TRBJ1-2
abundance: many
v_gene: TRBV7-2
d_gene: -
CDR3nt: TGTGCCAGCAGCTTAGTGACTCATCGGGGCTACACCTTC
CDR3aa: CASSLVTHRGYTF

j_gene: TRBJ2-2
abundance: few
v_gene: TRBV19
d_gene: TRBD2
CDR3nt: TGTGCCAGTCGGGAGACTAGCGGGTTGAACACCGGGGAGCTGTTTTTT
CDR3aa: CASRETSGLNTGELFF

j_gene: TRBJ2-7
abundance: many
v_gene: TRBV20-1
d_gene: TRBD2
CDR3nt: TGCAGTGCTAGAGATTGGGCTAGCGGGAGATACGAGCAGTACTTC
CDR3aa: CSARDWASGRYEQYF

j_gene: TRBJ2-1
abundance: few
v_gene: TRBV6-1
d_gene: TRBD1
CDR3nt: TGTGCCAGCAGTGAAAGAGGGGGCGCAGGCAATGAGCAGTTCTTC
CDR3aa: CASSERGGAGNEQFF

j_gene: TRBJ2-5
abundance: -
v_gene: TRBV19
d_gene: TRBD2
CDR3nt: TGTGCCAGTAGTAGCTGGACTAGCGGGACCCAAGAGACCCAGTACTTC
CDR3aa: CASSSWTSGTQETQYF

j_gene: TRBJ1-1
abundance: many
v_gene: TRBV12-3/TRBV12-4
d_gene: -
CDR3nt: TGTGCCAGCAGTGAACAGGGTTTGGGGAACACTGAAGCTTTCTTT
CDR3aa: CASSEQGLGNTEAFF

j_gene: TRBJ2-5
abundance: many
v_gene: TRBV20-1
d_gene: TRBD2
CDR3nt: TGCAGTGCTCGACTAGCGGGACGCGGAGAGACCCAGTACTTC
CDR3aa: CSARLAGRGETQYF

j_gene: TRBJ1-2
abundance: -
v_gene: TRBV20-1
d_gene: TRBD1
CDR3nt: TGCAGTGCTAGAGATTCCGTGAGAAGGGGGCAAGATGGCTACACCTTC
CDR3aa: CSARDSVRRGQDGYTF

j_gene: TRBJ2-7
abundance: -
v_gene: TRBV28
d_gene: -
CDR3nt: TGTGCCAGCAGTTTGGGACACCGCTACGAGCAGTACTTC
CDR3aa: CASSLGHRYEQYF

j_gene: TRBJ2-7
abundance: many
v_gene: TRBV2
d_gene: -
CDR3nt: TGTGCCAGCACAGGGCAGTCCCCCTACGAGCAGTACTTC
CDR3aa: CASTGQSPYEQYF

j_gene: TRBJ1-1
abundance: many
v_gene: TRBV28
d_gene: -
CDR3nt: TGTGCCAGCAGCTCCAGGGGTGATAACACTGAAGCTTTCTTT
CDR3aa: CASSSRGDNTEAFF

j_gene: TRBJ1-5
abundance: few
v_gene: TRBV30
d_gene: -
CDR3nt: TGTGCTTGGGACACTAATAGCAATCAGCCCCAGCATTTT
CDR3aa: CAWDTNSNQPQHF

j_gene: TRBJ2-5
abundance: many
v_gene: TRBV7-2
d_gene: TRBD2
CDR3nt: TGTGCCAGCAGACCGGGACTAGCGCGGGAGACCCAGTACTTC
CDR3aa: CASRPGLARETQYF

j_gene: TRBJ2-5
abundance: many
v_gene: TRBV29-1
d_gene: TRBD2
CDR3nt: TGCAGCGTTGATGGGGCGGGAGGCCCACAAGAGACCCAGTACTTC
CDR3aa: CSVDGAGGPQETQYF

j_gene: TRBJ1-1
abundance: -
v_gene: TRBV4-1
d_gene: -
CDR3nt: TGCGCCAGCAGCCAAGAGAAGTGGGCCGGCACTGAAGCTTTCTTT
CDR3aa: CASSQEKWAGTEAFF

j_gene: TRBJ2-2
abundance: many
v_gene: TRBV12-3/TRBV12-4
d_gene: -
CDR3nt: TGTGCCAGCAGCGTCACCGGGGAGCTGTTTTTT
CDR3aa: CASSVTGELFF

j_gene: TRBJ2-2
abundance: -
v_gene: TRBV19
d_gene: TRBD1
CDR3nt: TGTGCCAGTAGTATATCTAGGACAGGGGATACCGGGGAGCTGTTTTTT
CDR3aa: CASSISRTGDTGELFF

j_gene: TRBJ1-1
abundance: -
v_gene: TRBV13
d_gene: -
CDR3nt: TGTGCCAGCAGCTTATCGGGCGGTTGGTCTCGCACTGAAGCTTTCTTT
CDR3aa: CASSLSGGWSRTEAFF

j_gene: TRBJ1-5
abundance: many
v_gene: TRBV7-2
d_gene: TRBD1
CDR3nt: TGTGCCAGCAGCTCGACAGGGTACCAGCCCCAGCATTTT
CDR3aa: CASSSTGYQPQHF

j_gene: TRBJ2-4
abundance: few
v_gene: TRBV7-8
d_gene: -
CDR3nt: TGTGCCAGCAGCTTAGCTCAGGGACACAGCCTGGGAGACATTCAGTACTTC
CDR3aa: CASSLAQGHSLGDIQYF

j_gene: TRBJ2-7
abundance: -
v_gene: TRBV7-2
d_gene: -
CDR3nt: TGTGCCAGCAGCCAAGAAGTTACAAGGAGCTCCTACGAGCAGTACTTC
CDR3aa: CASSQEVTRSSYEQYF

j_gene: TRBJ2-7
abundance: -
v_gene: TRBV6-1
d_gene: -
CDR3nt: TGTGCCACCACCCGGGACACCTACTACGAGCAGTACTTC
CDR3aa: CATTRDTYYEQYF

j_gene: TRBJ2-7
abundance: many
v_gene: TRBV6-5
d_gene: -
CDR3nt: TGTGCCAGCAGTTACTCCCCCGGGAGCTCCTACGAGCAGTACTTC
CDR3aa: CASSYSPGSSYEQYF

j_gene: TRBJ1-3
abundance: few
v_gene: TRBV20-1
d_gene: TRBD1
CDR3nt: TGCAGTGCTAGAGATCGGGACAGGGGGCTTGGAAACACCATATATTTT
CDR3aa: CSARDRDRGLGNTIYF